Following are 29 T cell receptor beta chains from one sample sequenced in a study of CD8 T cells in Susac syndrome. Reverse transcription of about 0.5 to 1 ug RNA was carried out with random hexamers. One entry per CDR3 protein results from TCRdb running MiXCR on the immunoSEQ multiplex PCR reads. This table holds hundreds of thousands of distinct CDR3 sequences, roughly 95% found once. The sequencing sample was made of CD4+ T cells from PBMCs. These receptors originate from a human donor with multiple sclerosis.

V usage is TRBV12-3 or TRBV12-4 and J usage is TRBJ1-1, with D possibly matching TRBD1 (5 bases). The CDR3 contains 16 residues. V lost 4 bases, J lost 4 bases, and 19 bases lay in between. The DNA of the CDR3 is TGTGCCAGCAGTTCACGTCCCACAGGTATTGGCACTGAAGCTTTCTTT. It translates to CASSSRPTGIGTEAFF.

The chain has TRBV5-4 and TRBJ2-7; D perhaps matches TRBD2 (6 bases). The CDR3 is 15 residues long. V gave up 0 bases and J gave up 4 bases, with 14 bases separating them. Germline CDR1 and CDR2: SGHNT and YYREEE (reference sequence). The chain's CDR3 is CASSLGGANLYEQYV. As DNA, the CDR3 is TGTGCCAGCAGCTTGGGCGGGGCGAACCTTTACGAGCAGTACGTC.

The chain couples TRBV10-3 to TRBJ1-1; unclear D gene. The V gene's germline CDR1 is ENHRY and CDR2 SYGVKD. The ends were cut back, 7 bases at V and 0 bases at J, with 12 bases in the middle. The CDR3 sequence is 14 residues long. The CDR3 loop is CAITTGPMNTEAFF. DNA of the CDR3: TGTGCCATCACCACCGGACCGATGAACACTGAAGCTTTCTTT.

The genes are TRBV9 and TRBJ2-3; D may be TRBD1 (5 bases). V lost 2 bases and J lost 6, with 16 bases in between. The germline gives CDR1 SGDLS, CDR2 YYNGEE. This CDR3 is 15 amino acids long. The DNA of the CDR3 is TGTGCCAGCAGCGTGGACATGGTGAACACGGATACGCAGTATTTT. This translates into CASSVDMVNTDTQYF.

The genes are TRBV20-1 and TRBJ2-7; TRBD1 matches 9 bases. CDR1 and CDR2 from the germline V gene are DFQATT and SNEGSKA (reference sequence). Trimming cost V 1 base and J 4 bases; bases outside gene matches: 11. The CDR3 covers 16 residues. This CDR3 is CSARVRRGTGSYEQYF. CDR3 coding DNA: TGCAGTGCTAGAGTACGTCGCGGGACAGGGTCGTACGAGCAGTACTTC.

This sequence joins TRBV28 and TRBJ2-4, with D hard to call. The V gene lost 2 bases and the J gene lost 0 bases, with 8 bases spanning the gap. The CDR3 consists of 15 residues. CDR1 and CDR2 (germline): MDHEN, SYDVKM. CDR3 loop: CASSLSDLAKNIQYF. DNA for the CDR3: TGTGCCAGCAGTTTAAGCGACCTAGCCAAAAACATTCAGTACTTC.

The genes are TRBV20-1 and TRBJ2-5; TRBD2 might be the D (5 bases). Per the germline V gene, CDR1 is DFQATT and CDR2 is SNEGSKA (reference sequence). V dropped 6 bases and J dropped 0 bases, with 11 bases sitting between them. This CDR3 contains 13 residues. CDR3 in amino acids: CSAGRVHQETQYF. CDR3 bases: TGCAGTGCCGGGCGGGTCCACCAAGAGACCCAGTACTTC.

The V and J genes are TRBV7-3 and TRBJ2-5; no reliable D call. CDR3 length equals 15 residues. V was clipped by 5 bases and J by 3 bases, with 16 bases between them. In germline, CDR1 is SGHTA, CDR2 FQGTGA. The CDR3 loop is CASSRPGSIEETQYF. The CDR3 nucleotides read TGTGCCAGCAGCCGCCCTGGTTCCATTGAAGAGACCCAGTACTTC. Drawing the rest from reference TRBV7-3 and TRBJ2-5, the complete variable domain is GAGVSQTPSNKVTEKGKYVELRCDPISGHTALYWYRQSLGQGPEFLIYFQGTGAADDSGLPNDRFFAVRPEGSVSTLKIQRTERGDSAVYLCASSRPGSIEETQYFGPGTRLLVL.

In DNA, the CDR3 is TGTGCCAGCAGGCCACAGGGGTGGCCCACTGAAGCTTTCTTT. It encodes CASRPQGWPTEAFF. This chain uses TRBV6-5 with TRBJ1-1, with 7 bases lining up with TRBD1. V dropped 6 bases and J dropped 4; count of bases not matched to a gene: 8. This CDR3 region has 14 residues. Looked up from germline, CDR1 is MNHEY and CDR2 is SVGAGI.

The genes are TRBV20-1 and TRBJ2-5, with 8 bases fitting TRBD2. V gave up 0 bases and J gave up 5 bases; unmatched junction bases: 11. The germline CDR1 and CDR2 sequences are DFQATT and SNEGSKA (reference sequence). This CDR3 region has 16 residues. CDR3 sequence: CSARDLGGAIWETQYF. In DNA, the CDR3 is TGCAGTGCTAGAGATCTCGGGGGGGCGATCTGGGAGACCCAGTACTTC.

This chain links TRBV28 with TRBJ2-1; TRBD2 agrees at 7 bases. Germline V gene sequence: CDR1 MDHEN, CDR2 SYDVKM. The CDR3 totals 18 residues. J gave up 2 bases and V 4 bases, and 14 bases lay outside the gene matches. The DNA of the CDR3 is TGTGCCAGCAGTTCGACTAGCTCCTCACCCAGGGCCTACAATGAGCAGTTCTTC. Translated, it gives CASSSTSSSPRAYNEQFF. Filled out from reference TRBV28 and TRBJ2-1, the complete variable domain reads DVKVTQSSRYLVKRTGEKVFLECVQDMDHENMFWYRQDPGLGLRLIYFSYDVKMKEKGDIPEGYSVSREKKERFSLILESASTNQTSMYLCASSSTSSSPRAYNEQFFGPGTRLTVL.

As for this clonotype: The junction and the germline gene differ at one end; a read error may be behind it. The CDR3 coding sequence is TGTGCCAGCTCACTCGGGAATGAGCAGTTCTTC. It specifies CASSLGNEQFF. The J gene is TRBJ2-1, the V gene TRBV5-1; D gene unclear. This CDR3 spans 11 amino acids. The germline V gene encodes CDR1 SGHRS and CDR2 YFSETQ.

The chain has TRBV3-1 and TRBJ2-1; D is unresolved. V was clipped by 1 base and J by 5 bases, with 15 bases between them. The CDR3 is made up of 16 amino acids. The germline V gene encodes CDR1 LGHDT and CDR2 YNNKEL (reference sequence). This chain's CDR3 is CASSQAVSSIDNEQFF. The DNA of the CDR3 is TGTGCCAGCAGCCAAGCAGTGTCTAGTATCGACAATGAGCAGTTCTTC.

The chain combines TRBV28 with TRBJ1-2; TRBD1 agrees at 9 bases. With 6 bases clipped from V and 4 bases from J, the junction kept 3 bases outside the gene matches. The CDR3 is made up of 13 amino acids. The germline V gene encodes CDR1 MDHEN and CDR2 SYDVKM. The CDR3 is CASRGTGSYGYTF. CDR3 in DNA: TGTGCCAGCAGGGGGACAGGGAGCTATGGCTACACCTTC.

The chain links TRBV18 to TRBJ1-3; 8 bases line up with TRBD1. After removal of 5 bases from V and 0 bases from J, the junction contained 9 bases not matched to a gene. This CDR3 is 17 amino acids long. Germline values: CDR1 KGHSH, CDR2 LQKENI. CDR3 residues: CASSGQGPKSSGNTIYF. The CDR3, as DNA: TGTGCCAGCTCAGGACAGGGCCCCAAAAGCTCTGGAAACACCATATATTTT.

This chain joins TRBV5-4 and TRBJ1-2, with D possibly TRBD1 on 6 matching bases. The V end lost 7 bases, the J end lost 4 bases, and 32 bases lay between the germline ends. Germline V lookup: CDR1 SGHNT, CDR2 YYREEE (reference sequence). The CDR3 runs 19 residues. The CDR3 spells CASLAGAGQLRQAGYGYTF. CDR3 coding DNA: TGTGCCAGCCTCGCAGGGGCGGGGCAGCTCCGGCAAGCAGGCTATGGCTACACCTTC.

The rearrangement links TRBV14 to TRBJ2-3; 8 nucleotides agree with TRBD2. Losses at the gene ends were 4 bases for V and 0 bases for J; bases not matched to a gene: 9. This CDR3 contains 17 residues. Germline lookup yields CDR1 SGHDN and CDR2 FVKESK. The CDR3 DNA sequence: TGTGCCAGCAGCCCCTCATATAGCGGGGCGAGCACAGATACGCAGTATTTT. Amino acids: CASSPSYSGASTDTQYF.

V gene TRBV30 combines with J gene TRBJ1-4, with 8 positions matching TRBD1. The V and J ends lost 5 bases and 7 bases, in that order; junction bases with no gene match: 9. In germline, CDR1 is GTSNPN, CDR2 SVGIG (reference sequence). The CDR3 loop spans 14 amino acids. As DNA, the CDR3 is TGTGCCTGGGGTCCAGGGGGCATGAGTGAAAAACTGTTTTTT. Its protein is CAWGPGGMSEKLFF.

The chain recombines TRBV12-5 with TRBJ2-1, with D hard to call. CDR3 length: 13 residues. From germline, CDR1 is LGHNT and CDR2 FRNRAP. Trimming cost V 7 bases and J 2 bases, with 9 bases left between them. CDR3 coding DNA: TGTGCTAGTGAAAGGACGACCTACAATGAGCAGTTCTTC. It specifies CASERTTYNEQFF.

This chain connects TRBV9 to TRBJ1-2; D unresolved. Per the germline V gene, CDR1 is SGDLS and CDR2 is YYNGEE. There are 12 residues in the CDR3. Trimming left V 4 bases short and J 4 bases short, with 8 bases between. CDR3 in amino acids: CASSQRSYGYTF. CDR3 nucleotides: TGTGCCAGCAGCCAACGAAGCTATGGCTACACCTTC. Supplemented by reference TRBV9 and TRBJ1-2, the full variable domain reads DSGVTQTPKHLITATGQRVTLRCSPRSGDLSVYWYQQSLDQGLQFLIQYYNGEERAKGNILERFSAQQFPDLHSELNLSSLELGDSALYFCASSQRSYGYTFGSGTRLTVV.

The chain employs TRBV6-4 and TRBJ2-3; D is perhaps TRBD1 (6 bases). Between the trimmed V and J ends, which lost 6 bases and 0 bases, there was a span of 10 bases. Germline V gives CDR1 MRHNA, CDR2 SNTAGT. The CDR3 contains 14 residues. The CDR3 is CASSPQGSTDTQYF. CDR3 nucleotides: TGTGCCAGCAGCCCACAGGGTAGCACAGATACGCAGTATTTT.

The chain has TRBV28 and TRBJ2-3; 8 nucleotides agree with TRBD2. The CDR3 has 17 residues. CDR1 and CDR2 (germline): MDHEN, SYDVKM. V dropped 5 bases and J dropped 1; count of bases not matched to a gene: 11. CDR3 DNA: TGTGCCAGCAGTCCCCCCAAGCGGGGGCTTCGCACAGATACGCAGTATTTT. Translation gives CASSPPKRGLRTDTQYF.

The V call is TRBV5-1, the J call TRBJ1-2; TRBD1 agrees at 8 bases. This CDR3 comprises 13 residues. Trimming at V came to 3 bases and at J to 2 bases, leaving 0 bases not matched to a gene. Germline V gene sequence: CDR1 SGHRS, CDR2 YFSETQ. DNA of the CDR3: TGCGCCAGCAGCTGGACAGGGAACTATGGCTACACCTTC. It encodes CASSWTGNYGYTF. Supplemented by reference TRBV5-1 and TRBJ1-2, the full variable domain reads KAGVTQTPRYLIKTRGQQVTLSCSPISGHRSVSWYQQTPGQGLQFLFEYFSETQRNKGNFPGRFSGRQFSNSRSEMNVSTLELGDSALYLCASSWTGNYGYTFGSGTRLTVV.

This chain connects TRBV30 to TRBJ2-3, with 11 bases fitting TRBD2. The CDR3 loop spans 18 amino acids. After removal of 4 bases from V and 0 bases from J, the junction contained 12 bases not matched to a gene. Germline CDR1 GTSNPN, CDR2 SVGIG (reference sequence). CDR3 in amino acids: CAWNSGTSGSYSTDTQYF. Written as DNA, the CDR3 is TGTGCCTGGAACTCCGGGACTAGCGGATCATACAGCACAGATACGCAGTATTTT.

The gene calls are TRBV7-8 and TRBJ2-2; 9 bases align to TRBD2. The CDR3 has 18 residues. With 2 bases clipped from V and 1 base from J, the junction kept 8 bases outside the gene matches. Per germline, CDR1 SGHVS and CDR2 FQNEAQ. DNA for the CDR3: TGTGCCAGCAGCTTAAGTGGCGGGGGGGCCGTGAACACCGGGGAGCTGTTTTTT. This codes for CASSLSGGGAVNTGELFF.

The chain carries TRBV5-6 and TRBJ2-7; D is perhaps TRBD1 or TRBD2 (6 bases each). This CDR3 is built from 15 residues. Trimming removed 2 bases from V and 1 base from J, with 13 bases in between. The germline CDR1 and CDR2 sequences are SGHDT and YYEEEE. CDR3 sequence: CASSFRGAGSYEQYV. The CDR3 DNA is TGTGCCAGCAGCTTTAGGGGGGCTGGGTCCTACGAGCAGTACGTC.

The chain couples TRBV28 to TRBJ1-5; D is unclear. The V gene lost 3 bases and the J gene lost 1 base, with 4 bases spanning the gap. CDR1 and CDR2 from the germline V gene are MDHEN and SYDVKM. This CDR3 contains 13 residues. The CDR3 DNA reads as TGTGCCAGCAGTTTTAACAGCAATCAGCCCCAGCATTTT. It codes for CASSFNSNQPQHF.

The V and J genes are TRBV30 and TRBJ1-5; D perhaps matches TRBD1 (5 bases). V dropped 1 base and J dropped 4 bases, with 8 bases sitting between them. The CDR3 runs 13 residues. Germline CDR1 GTSNPN, CDR2 SVGIG (reference sequence). DNA of the CDR3: TGTGCCTGGAGTGCAGGGTTGAATCAGCCCCAGCATTTT. Protein sequence: CAWSAGLNQPQHF.

The V gene is TRBV6-5, the J gene TRBJ1-6; weak D call: TRBD1 (5 bases). CDR1 and CDR2 from the germline V gene are MNHEY and SVGAGI. Deletions cut 6 bases from V and 8 bases from J, with 11 bases between. The CDR3 is made up of 13 amino acids. This chain's CDR3 is CASRRGLDSPLHF. In DNA form, the CDR3 reads TGTGCCAGCAGGCGGGGCCTAGATTCACCCCTCCACTTT.